This T cell receptor beta chain stems from a study of technical replicates of blood from a handful of donors. Produced via immunoSEQ multiplex PCR; TCRdb's table is partial and in-frame only. Of 50,000 to 75,000 clones listed, just over 90% were seen once; the top ten hold about 3.9%. Between the trimmed V and J ends, which lost 1 base and 3 bases, there was a span of 7 bases. In germline, CDR1 is SGHTA, CDR2 FQGNSA. This CDR3 comprises 13 residues. The J gene is TRBJ2-7, the V gene TRBV7-2, with D perhaps matching TRBD2 (6 bases). The specimen was PBMCs. The clonotype comes from a human donor in good health. Some clones in this sample may be carry-over from other donors' samples. The chain's CDR3 is CASSLGGGYEQYF. CDR3 nucleotides: TGTGCCAGCAGCTTAGGGGGAGGCTACGAGCAGTACTTC.